This T cell receptor (beta chain) originates from a study of beta chain features in type 1 diabetes. The V gene's germline CDR1 is LGHNA and CDR2 YSLEER. The trim removed 0 bases at V and 2 bases at J, leaving 9 bases unmatched. The CDR3 sequence is 18 residues long. Reverse transcribing all isolated RNA meant expressed TCRB transcripts were sequenced. The average read count of naive, central memory and regulatory T cell samples was some 3.5 million. This table comes from immunoSEQ multiplex PCR, and its TCRdb copy is limited to in-frame clones, with some not included. Among under 950,000 clones listed, under 20% were seen once.

The clonotype was recovered from a woman under 30 in good health. The sequencing sample was made of naive CD4+ T cells from blood. The gene calls are TRBV4-3 and TRBJ1-2; the match to TRBD1 covers 10 bases. The CDR3 is CASSQESGTGVLNYGYTF. The CDR3 DNA reads TGCGCCAGCAGCCAAGAATCAGGGACAGGGGTATTAAACTATGGCTACACCTTC.